This TCR beta chain was identified during a study of shared clonotypes between healthy human individuals. Overall study context: Each donor's CD4 naive and CD4 memory cells filled three plates apiece, CD8 naive two, and CD8 memory one.

CD8 cells classed as naive were CD45RO-negative and positively selected for CCR7, excluding terminally differentiated effector memory CD45RA+ cells. Each sample came from a Caucasian adult donor living in Nashville, Tennessee. Each cell subset's genomic DNA was divided evenly among several immunoSEQ plates. The method was immunoSEQ multiplex PCR; TCRdb's version includes in-frame clones alone and lacks a portion of them. This table has about 2.2 million clones, 93% appearing once. CDR1 is LGHNA and CDR2 is YSLEER in the germline V gene. Germline trimming cut 0 bases from V and 3 bases from J; bases unmatched to any gene: 6. The CDR3 spans 16 residues.

The chain combines TRBV4-3 with TRBJ1-1, with TRBD1 matching over 8 bases. The sample was naive CD8+ T cells from PBMCs. The TCR comes from a man in his late teens or twenties in good health. Some clones in this sample may be carry-over from other donors' samples. CDR3: CASSQDWTGTYTEAFF. Here the CDR3 DNA reads TGCGCCAGCAGCCAAGATTGGACAGGGACTTACACTGAAGCTTTCTTT.